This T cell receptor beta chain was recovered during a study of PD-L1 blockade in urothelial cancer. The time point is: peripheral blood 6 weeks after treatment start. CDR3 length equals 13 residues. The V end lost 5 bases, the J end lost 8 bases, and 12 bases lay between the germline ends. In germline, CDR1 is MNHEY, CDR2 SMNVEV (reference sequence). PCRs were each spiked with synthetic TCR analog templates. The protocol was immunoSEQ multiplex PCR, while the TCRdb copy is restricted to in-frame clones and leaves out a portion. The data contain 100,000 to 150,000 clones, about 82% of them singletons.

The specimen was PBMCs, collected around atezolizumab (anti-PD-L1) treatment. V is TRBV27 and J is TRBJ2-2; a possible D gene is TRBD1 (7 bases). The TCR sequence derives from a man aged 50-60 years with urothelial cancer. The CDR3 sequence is CASSHRGLGELFF. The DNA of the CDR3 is TGTGCCAGCAGTCACAGGGGACTGGGGGAGCTGTTTTTT.